Below, 24 T cell receptor beta chains from the same sample are listed, as sequenced in a study of cytomegalovirus exposure and HLA in healthy donors. The PCR contained 60 Vbeta and 13 Jbeta primers. Assay: immunoSEQ multiplex PCR; the TCRdb copy retains only in-frame clones and omits some. The data contain about 140,000 clones, 60% to 80% of them seen just once; the ten biggest clones take up approximately 3.2%. Input material: PBMCs. The receptors shown here come from a man aged 35 to 55 in good health and CMV-seronegative.

The rearrangement joins TRBV4-2 to TRBJ2-3; TRBD2 matches 7 bases. CDR3 length equals 15 residues. Germline V CDR1 and CDR2: LGHNA, YNFKEQ. After removal of 4 bases from V and 14 bases from J, the junction contained 18 bases not matched to a gene. CDR3 in amino acids: CASSPLAGDPRSLYF. The CDR3, as DNA: TGTGCCAGCAGCCCCTTGGCGGGGGACCCTCGCTCTTTGTATTTT.

The rearrangement links TRBV5-1 to TRBJ2-7; 7 bases map to TRBD1. Germline V CDR1 and CDR2: SGHRS, YFSETQ. CDR3 size: 15 residues. J was trimmed by 4 bases and V by 0 bases; bases with no gene match: 7. CDR3 sequence: CASSLEQGLAYEQYF. In DNA form, the CDR3 reads TGCGCCAGCAGCTTGGAACAGGGGCTGGCATACGAGCAGTACTTC. The full variable domain, completed using reference TRBV5-1 and TRBJ2-7, is KAGVTQTPRYLIKTRGQQVTLSCSPISGHRSVSWYQQTPGQGLQFLFEYFSETQRNKGNFPGRFSGRQFSNSRSEMNVSTLELGDSALYLCASSLEQGLAYEQYFGPGTRLTVT.

The chain recombines TRBV28 with TRBJ2-7; the match to TRBD2 covers 10 bases. V shed 5 bases, J shed 3 bases, and the junction held 10 bases outside the gene matches. CDR1 is MDHEN, CDR2 SYDVKM, per germline. This CDR3 region has 16 residues. CDR3 sequence: CASSAPASGGFYEQYF. As DNA, the CDR3 is TGTGCCAGCAGTGCCCCCGCTAGCGGGGGATTCTACGAGCAGTACTTC.

The DNA for the CDR3 is TGTGCCAGCAGCCCCGGGACAGGGAATGAAAAACTGTTTTTT. It yields the protein CASSPGTGNEKLFF. This chain uses TRBV7-8 with TRBJ1-4; the match to TRBD1 covers 9 bases. The CDR3 has 14 residues. Germline V gene sequence: CDR1 SGHVS, CDR2 FQNEAQ. V was clipped by 5 bases and J by 5 bases; unmatched bases: 3.

This clone is a singleton in its sample. This chain links TRBV6-1 with TRBJ1-2, with D possibly matching TRBD1 (5 bases). V was shortened by 9 bases and J by 6 bases, with 20 bases between the two germline ends. This CDR3 contains 14 residues. Germline V lookup: CDR1 MNHNS, CDR2 SASEGT. The CDR3 bases are TGTGCCAGTGAAAGGGGAGGGCAAGAGGATGGCTACACCTTC. It codes for CASERGGQEDGYTF.

The chain combines TRBV7-6 with TRBJ2-5; 7 bases are a match to TRBD2. Looked up from germline, CDR1 is SGHVS and CDR2 is FNYEAQ. This CDR3 region has 16 residues. V trimming: 1 base; J trimming: 2 bases; junction bases outside the gene matches: 7. The CDR3, as DNA: TGTGCCAGCAGCTTAGATCTCGGGAGGCGGCAAGAGACCCAGTACTTC. Translated, it gives CASSLDLGRRQETQYF.

The rearrangement uses TRBV5-1 and TRBJ2-3; D ambiguous. Per germline, CDR1 SGHRS and CDR2 YFSETQ. The CDR3 is made up of 14 amino acids. With 6 bases removed from V and 4 bases from J, the gap between germline ends came to 15 bases. The CDR3 loop is CASNPTMAADTQYF. CDR3 coding DNA: TGCGCCAGCAACCCAACTATGGCGGCAGATACGCAGTATTTT.

This chain uses TRBV2 with TRBJ1-2, with a tentative D call TRBD1 (6 bases). Trimming removed 7 bases at V and 7 bases at J, with 19 bases between. From germline, CDR1 is SNHLY and CDR2 FYNNEI. The length of the CDR3 is 14 residues. The CDR3: CASIPGQGSSGYTF. CDR3 DNA sequence: TGTGCCAGCATCCCCGGGCAGGGGTCCAGTGGCTACACCTTC. The entire variable domain, with the rest obtained from reference TRBV2 and TRBJ1-2, is as follows: EPEVTQTPSHQVTQMGQEVILRCVPISNHLYFYWYRQILGQKVEFLVSFYNNEISEKSEIFDDQFSVERPDGSNFTLKIRSTKLEDSAMYFCASIPGQGSSGYTFGSGTRLTVV.

The chain has TRBV7-2 and TRBJ2-7; D gene ambiguous. CDR3 length: 16 amino acids. Germline V gene sequence: CDR1 SGHTA, CDR2 FQGNSA. V shed 2 bases and J shed 0 bases, with 14 bases lying between them. CDR3 nucleotide sequence: TGTGCCAGCAGCTTAAGGAACACAGAATACTCCTACGAGCAGTACTTC. Its translation: CASSLRNTEYSYEQYF.

The V gene is TRBV5-4, the J gene TRBJ2-5; 11 positions match TRBD2. V lost 4 bases, J lost 2 bases, and 7 bases stayed unmatched. This CDR3 comprises 16 residues. Germline CDR1 and CDR2: SGHNT and YYREEE (reference sequence). The CDR3 DNA reads TGTGCCAGCAGCAGCACTAGCGGGGGCAATCAAGAGACCCAGTACTTC. It specifies CASSSTSGGNQETQYF.

The chain combines TRBV5-1 with TRBJ2-3, with 7 nucleotides matching TRBD2. Germline V gives CDR1 SGHRS, CDR2 YFSETQ. With 1 base clipped from V and 3 bases from J, the junction kept 14 bases outside the gene matches. The CDR3 covers 18 residues. The CDR3 sequence: CASSLNRMRSGETDTQYF. For the CDR3, the DNA is TGCGCCAGCAGCTTGAATAGGATGAGAAGCGGGGAAACAGATACGCAGTATTTT.

The rearrangement joins TRBV20-1 to TRBJ1-3; D not certain. Trimming removed 5 bases from V and 4 bases from J, with 6 bases in between. This CDR3 comprises 11 residues. Germline V gives CDR1 DFQATT, CDR2 SNEGSKA (reference sequence). CDR3 DNA sequence: TGCAGTGCTTATTCGGGAAACACCATATATTTT. It translates to CSAYSGNTIYF.

As regards this clone: One end of the junction does not line up with germline, which may come from a read error. The CDR3 spells CAGSERWGGASPTYF. DNA for the CDR3: TGTGCCGGCAGTGAACGGTGGGGGGGGGCCAGTCCCACCTACTTC. V and J are TRBV6-1 and TRBJ2-4; TRBD2 is a possible D gene (7 bases). CDR1 and CDR2 (germline): MNHNS, SASEGT. The CDR3 length is 15 residues.

This chain joins TRBV7-3 and TRBJ2-1, with 9 bases fitting TRBD1. V dropped 5 bases and J dropped 5; count of bases not matched to a gene: 10. Germline V gene lookup returns CDR1 SGHTA and CDR2 FQGTGA. The CDR3 consists of 16 residues. Here the CDR3 reads CASSPIKTGGHNEQFF. DNA of the CDR3: TGTGCCAGCAGCCCGATAAAGACAGGGGGTCACAATGAGCAGTTCTTC. Filled out from reference TRBV7-3 and TRBJ2-1, the complete variable domain reads GAGVSQTPSNKVTEKGKYVELRCDPISGHTALYWYRQSLGQGPEFLIYFQGTGAADDSGLPNDRFFAVRPEGSVSTLKIQRTERGDSAVYLCASSPIKTGGHNEQFFGPGTRLTVL.

The chain is built from TRBV27 and TRBJ2-7; 8 nucleotides line up with TRBD1. The junction had 0 bases not matched to a gene; V was cut back by 2 bases and J by 6 bases. Germline CDR1 MNHEY, CDR2 SMNVEV (reference sequence). CDR3 size: 12 residues. The CDR3 DNA sequence: TGTGCCAGCAGTTTAACAGGGGGCGAGCAGTACTTC. It specifies CASSLTGGEQYF.

The chain uses TRBV2 and TRBJ2-3, with 11 bases that match TRBD2. This CDR3 spans 14 amino acids. Germline-derived CDR1 and CDR2 are SNHLY and FYNNEI. With V trimmed by 5 bases and J by 6 bases, 4 bases remained unmatched. CDR3 region: CASSYSGGADTQYF. CDR3 DNA sequence: TGTGCCAGCAGTTATAGCGGGGGGGCTGATACGCAGTATTTT.

V and J are TRBV6-5 and TRBJ1-2, with D possibly TRBD1 on 6 matching bases. The CDR3 is 14 amino acids. The germline gives CDR1 MNHEY, CDR2 SVGAGI. Trimming shortened V by 2 bases and J by 3 bases, and 10 bases separated the two germline ends. The CDR3 here is CASSYQGLHYGYTF. The CDR3 DNA sequence: TGTGCCAGCAGTTACCAGGGGCTTCACTATGGCTACACCTTC.

This clone was observed a single time. The rearrangement uses TRBV7-9 and TRBJ2-7; a possible D gene is TRBD2 (6 bases). There are 16 residues in the CDR3. V was trimmed by 5 bases and J by 2 bases, leaving 19 bases between them. CDR1 is SEHNR, CDR2 FQNEAQ, per germline (reference sequence). The CDR3 DNA reads TGTGCCAGCAGCGACACAACCGGGACTGGGGCCTACGAGCAGTACTTC. Translation: CASSDTTGTGAYEQYF.

Only a few counts were recorded for this clone. The J gene is TRBJ1-1, the V gene TRBV7-2; TRBD1 aligns across 10 bases. V lost 5 bases to trimming and J lost 4 bases; unmatched junction nucleotides: 10. The CDR3 spans 16 residues. Germline CDR1 reads SGHTA; CDR2 reads FQGNSA. The CDR3 sequence: CASSPPRTGGITEAFF. The DNA for the CDR3 is TGTGCCAGCAGCCCCCCCCGGACAGGGGGAATCACTGAAGCTTTCTTT.

The CDR3 loop is CASRGTSGGPSTDTQYF. The CDR3 nucleotides read TGCGCCAGCAGAGGGACTAGCGGGGGGCCAAGCACAGATACGCAGTATTTT. This chain links TRBV5-1 with TRBJ2-3, with 15 bases aligning to TRBD2. This CDR3 is built from 17 residues. With 5 bases clipped from V and 0 bases from J, the junction kept 4 bases outside the gene matches. Germline V CDR1 and CDR2: SGHRS, YFSETQ.

The rearrangement uses TRBV5-1 and TRBJ2-7; D is uncertain. V was cut by 4 bases and J by 0 bases, with 5 bases left in between. The V gene's germline CDR1 is SGHRS and CDR2 YFSETQ. The CDR3 spans 12 residues. CDR3: CASSSSSYEQYF. The CDR3 DNA reads TGCGCCAGCAGCAGTAGCTCCTACGAGCAGTACTTC.

The genes are TRBV5-1 and TRBJ1-1; the match to TRBD1 covers 8 bases. V shed 3 bases and J 5 bases; nucleotides not matched to a gene: 9. Germline CDR1 reads SGHRS; CDR2 reads YFSETQ. This CDR3 comprises 15 residues. This CDR3 is CASSSIETGATEAFF. Written as DNA, the CDR3 is TGCGCCAGCAGCTCCATTGAGACAGGGGCTACTGAAGCTTTCTTT.

This sequence joins TRBV30 and TRBJ2-5, with 7 bases lining up with TRBD2. V shed 2 bases, J shed 5 bases, and the junction held 5 bases outside the gene matches. Germline values: CDR1 GTSNPN, CDR2 SVGIG (reference sequence). The CDR3 has 13 residues. CDR3 nucleotide sequence: TGTGCCTGGAGTTGGGGGACTATGGAGACCCAGTACTTC. It encodes CAWSWGTMETQYF.

V and J are TRBV4-1 and TRBJ2-5, with 11 positions matching TRBD2. The J call may be mistaken, given a closer DNA end match to TRBJ2-7. The CDR3 covers 14 residues. Germline CDR1 and CDR2: MGHRA and YSYEKL. The CDR3 DNA sequence: TGCGCCAGCAGCCAGACTAGCGGGGCCTACGAGCAGTACTTC. Translation gives CASSQTSGAYEQYF.